This TCR beta chain was identified in a study of T cells in localized non-small cell lung cancer (dated by TCRdb to the early 2020s). Turning to the overall study: T cell repertoires of a few hundred early-stage NSCLC patients were analyzed, with tumors being compared against uninvolved tumor-adjacent lungs. All 240 or so NSCLC patients in the cohort were treatment-naive and had localized lung tumors that were resected. The mean age of the NSCLC patients was about 67 years, with 130 or so men and around 100 women. Results and caveats for the whole study, not just this receptor: Longer overall survival was associated with higher T cell density in blood, whereas shorter survival was associated with higher clonality in adjacent lung. A median of roughly 60 of the top 100 tumor clones were detected in paired uninvolved adjacent lung, and around 27 of these tumor clones were also found among the top 100 clones of the paired uninvolved adjacent lung. Because of the exploratory design, TCR variables were selected using unadjusted p-values without false-discovery rate correction. Uninvolved tumor-adjacent lung showed the highest T cell clonality, higher than tumor, which suggests more focused antigenic responses in the uninvolved tumor-adjacent lung. Because multi-region sequencing of the tumors was not done, intratumor heterogeneity could not be ruled out.

With respect to this clone: Its recognized antigen is unknown. Per-nucleotide qualities are absent, and no much larger clonotype sits a single base away.

At diagnosis, tumor, uninvolved tumor-adjacent lung and peripheral blood were collected and then preserved as a mix of FFPE and fresh-frozen material. For TCR repertoire profiling, blood samples were analyzed as peripheral blood mononuclear cells. From the cysteine through the phenylalanine, the CDR3 covers 12 amino acids. Left in the record is the CDR3 DNA by itself, 36 bases read in frame from the first base. The V and J ends are trimmed by 6 bases and 2 bases, leaving 8 bases between them. Sequences MNHEY (CDR1) and SVGAGI (CDR2) are obtained from the germline V gene. The immunoSEQ Assay was used to sequence TCR beta CDR3 regions from DNA. For the original study's pipeline: To compute T cell density, TCR beta template counts were normalized to usable DNA, which was estimated by amplifying housekeeping genes. Richness was estimated using the preseqR package, with extrapolation to 400,000 templates for PBMC samples and to 120,000 templates for tissue samples. Clonality was defined as one minus Pielou's evenness. Differential abundance testing on productive amino-acid clonotypes, with a minimum total count of 5 and an alpha of 0.1, was used to identify tissue-enriched TCRs. Repertoire overlap between compartments was quantified with the Jaccard Index and Morisita Overlap Index. GLIPH grouped TCR beta CDR3s together with public tetramer-defined viral CDR3s, and a viral motif had to include at least three viral sequences and also show V-gene enrichment. Drawn from immuneACCESS, this table holds only the in-frame rearrangements with V and J called that TCRdb kept. Clones are partly lost; checked studies trace under half to an unresolved V gene and leave the rest unexplained. The V and J calls and clone size were taken over from that table, and D and trimming were inferred from the DNA. Across this sample there are about 55,000 clones, with roughly 83% seen only once. The top ten hold about a sixth of the sample.

Here the sequenced sample was peripheral blood mononuclear cells, taken before any cancer treatment. The rearranged segments are TRBV6-5 and TRBJ2-7, with no confident D gene call. The source of this sequence is a man between 35 and 75 years old with stage III lung adenocarcinoma. The CDR3 reads CASSAGPYEQYF. The nucleotide sequence is given as TGTGCCAGCAGCGCCGGGCCCTACGAGCAGTACTTC.